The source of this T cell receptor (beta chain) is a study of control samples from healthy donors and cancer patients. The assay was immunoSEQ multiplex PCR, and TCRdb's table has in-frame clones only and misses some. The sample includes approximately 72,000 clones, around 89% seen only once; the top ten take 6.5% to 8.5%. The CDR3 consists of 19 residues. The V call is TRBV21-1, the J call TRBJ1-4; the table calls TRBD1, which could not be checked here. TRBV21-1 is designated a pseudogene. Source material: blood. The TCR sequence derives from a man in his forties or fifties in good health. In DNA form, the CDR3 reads TGTGCCAGCAGCAACCAACGACCGGGACACCGGGCAACTAATGAAAAACTGTTTTTT. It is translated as CASSNQRPGHRATNEKLFF.